One and the same sample provided the 24 T cell receptor beta chains below, sequenced in a study of shared clonotypes between healthy human individuals. TCRdb keeps only in-frame clones here, not all; method: immunoSEQ multiplex PCR. Of about 1 million clones in the sample, 75% were seen once. The sequencing sample was made of memory CD4+ T cells sorted from blood. Indicated subset: CD45RA-negative fraction. These receptors were collected from a man in his late teens or twenties in good health.

This clone appeared a few times. V is TRBV6-1 and J is TRBJ1-2; D not certain. This CDR3 spans 15 amino acids. Trimming left V 2 bases short and J 5 bases short, with 15 bases between. Looked up from germline, CDR1 is MNHNS and CDR2 is SASEGT. The CDR3 region has the DNA TGTGCCAGCAGTGAATTCGGCCAGATGGATTATGGCTACACCTTC. Translating gives CASSEFGQMDYGYTF.

The chain carries TRBV6-4 and TRBJ1-4; a weak D match, TRBD1 (6 bases). This CDR3 is 14 amino acids long. Germline V CDR1 and CDR2: MRHNA, SNTAGT. Trimming took 3 bases from V and 8 from J, leaving 13 bases between them. CDR3 in DNA: TGTGCCAGCAGTGAATCACAGGGTGAAGAAAAACTGTTTTTT. It encodes CASSESQGEEKLFF.

This clone was detected only a few times. The gene calls are TRBV5-6 and TRBJ2-3, with 13 bases identical to TRBD2. CDR1 SGHDT and CDR2 YYEEEE come from the germline V gene. CDR3 length: 17 amino acids. J lost 3 bases, V lost 2 bases, and 6 bases had no gene match. The CDR3 loop reads CASSLRGTSGTTDTQYF. In DNA form, the CDR3 reads TGTGCCAGCAGCTTAAGAGGGACTAGCGGGACAACAGATACGCAGTATTTT.

The V gene is TRBV4-1, the J gene TRBJ2-7; D is unclear. CDR3 size: 15 residues. Germline values: CDR1 MGHRA, CDR2 YSYEKL. V lost 4 bases, J lost 6 bases, and 19 bases lay in between. CDR3 loop: CASSRPGADASEQYF. The CDR3 DNA reads TGCGCCAGCAGCCGCCCGGGCGCGGACGCGAGCGAGCAGTACTTC.

This rearrangement joins TRBV5-1 to TRBJ1-1, with no clear D. Trimming took off 4 bases at V and 7 bases at J, with 17 bases between the two ends. CDR3 length: 14 residues. From germline, CDR1 is SGHRS and CDR2 YFSETQ. CDR3 DNA: TGCGCCAGCAGCCCGCTAAGGTTGGGGATTGAAGCTTTCTTT. This codes for CASSPLRLGIEAFF.

The chain recombines TRBV30 with TRBJ2-3; 10 nucleotides align to TRBD1. Trimming took 2 bases from V and 2 from J; bases not matched to a gene: 4. Germline V gives CDR1 GTSNPN, CDR2 SVGIG (reference sequence). The CDR3 is 15 residues long. In DNA, the CDR3 is TGTGCCTGGAGTCGCGGGACAGGGGACACAGATACGCAGTATTTT. Its translation: CAWSRGTGDTDTQYF.

The chain couples TRBV5-1 to TRBJ1-4, with 7 positions matching TRBD1. This CDR3 spans 17 amino acids. Trimming took 4 bases from V and 5 from J; bases not matched to a gene: 14. CDR1 SGHRS and CDR2 YFSETQ come from the germline V gene. In DNA form, the CDR3 reads TGCGCCAGCAGCACTGTCCCGGGACAGCGAGTAAATGAAAAACTGTTTTTT. Protein product: CASSTVPGQRVNEKLFF.

This rearrangement joins TRBV30 to TRBJ2-3; no clear D. The CDR3 contains 14 residues. Germline values: CDR1 GTSNPN, CDR2 SVGIG (reference sequence). V lost 1 base and J 1 base, leaving 9 bases between the germline ends. CDR3 DNA: TGTGCCTGGAGTGCCAGACGGGGCACAGATACGCAGTATTTT. It yields the protein CAWSARRGTDTQYF.

The chain uses TRBV6-1 and TRBJ1-5; D not certain. This CDR3 region has 11 residues. Germline V CDR1 and CDR2: MNHNS, SASEGT. Trimming pared 7 bases from V and 9 bases from J, leaving 10 bases between. This chain's CDR3 is CASNQGLPQHF. In nucleotides, the CDR3 is TGTGCCAGCAACCAAGGGTTGCCCCAGCATTTT.

This clone was picked up a small number of times. The chain combines TRBV21-1 with TRBJ1-1; the listed D gene, TRBD1, was not tested against the DNA. TRBV21-1 is a documented pseudogene. The CDR3 runs 15 residues. CDR3 bases: TGTGCCAGCAGCAAAGAATCAGGATCGAACACTGAAGCTTTCTTT. Its translation: CASSKESGSNTEAFF.

The chain carries TRBV5-1 and TRBJ2-1, with TRBD2 matching over 7 bases. The length of the CDR3 is 18 residues. With 5 bases clipped from V and 2 bases from J, the junction kept 16 bases outside the gene matches. CDR1 is SGHRS, CDR2 YFSETQ, per germline. The CDR3 reads CASSMVPSGGGTYNEQFF. CDR3 coding DNA: TGCGCCAGCAGTATGGTCCCCTCTGGGGGGGGAACCTACAATGAGCAGTTCTTC.

This clone occurred a few times. The genes are TRBV18 and TRBJ2-7; perhaps TRBD1 as D (5 bases). The germline gives CDR1 KGHSH, CDR2 LQKENI. This CDR3 contains 14 residues. V lost 1 base and J lost 5, with 12 bases in between. The CDR3 DNA sequence: TGTGCCAGCTCACCACAGGGGTACAAGAACGAGCAGTACTTC. Translation: CASSPQGYKNEQYF.

The gene calls are TRBV30 and TRBJ1-6; D possibly corresponds to TRBD1 (5 bases). The CDR3 contains 16 residues. V gave up 3 bases and J gave up 0 bases, with 12 bases separating them. Germline V gene lookup returns CDR1 GTSNPN and CDR2 SVGIG (reference sequence). This CDR3 is CAWSPAGASYNSPLHF. Written as DNA, the CDR3 is TGTGCCTGGAGCCCAGCTGGGGCCTCCTATAATTCACCCCTCCACTTT. Variable domain in full (rest from reference TRBV30 and TRBJ1-6): SQTIHQWPATLVQPVGSPLSLECTVEGTSNPNLYWYRQAAGRGLQLLFYSVGIGQISSEVPQNLSASRPQDRQFILSSKKLLLSDSGFYLCAWSPAGASYNSPLHFGNGTRLTVT.

The count of this clone is one. The chain recombines TRBV15 with TRBJ1-1, with TRBD1 identical over 8 bases. Per germline, CDR1 LNHNV and CDR2 YYDKDF (reference sequence). This CDR3 spans 15 amino acids. V lost 3 bases and J lost 7; bases outside the gene matches: 10. CDR3 DNA: TGTGCCACCAGCAGGGACAGGGATACCCCTAATGAAGCTTTCTTT. Its translation: CATSRDRDTPNEAFF.

This chain uses TRBV18 with TRBJ2-7; D not certain. Trimming took 10 bases from V and 2 from J, leaving 3 bases between them. The CDR3 is 9 residues long. Germline CDR1 reads KGHSH; CDR2 reads LQKENI. CDR3 DNA sequence: TGTGCCAATGCCTACGAGCAGTACTTC. This encodes CANAYEQYF.

Comment on this clone: A much larger clone differs by one base, so this may be a read error. V usage is TRBV5-8 and J usage is TRBJ1-2, with 7 bases identical to TRBD1. The trim removed 4 bases at V and 8 bases at J, leaving 2 bases unmatched. Germline-derived CDR1 and CDR2 are SGHTS and YDEGEE. This CDR3 contains 11 residues. CDR3 DNA sequence: TGTGCCAGCAGCCGACAGGGAGGCTACACCTTC. Translating it yields CASSRQGGYTF.

This clone was counted a single time. The gene calls are TRBV6-5 and TRBJ2-1; TRBD1 aligns across 8 bases. Germline V gene sequence: CDR1 MNHEY, CDR2 SVGAGI. The CDR3 length is 14 residues. The V gene end was trimmed by 5 bases and the J gene end by 8 bases; junction bases not matched to a gene: 8. The CDR3, as DNA: TGTGCCAGCAGTCCCCGGGACAGGTATGATGAGCAGTTCTTC. This gives the protein CASSPRDRYDEQFF.

The chain has TRBV5-1 and TRBJ1-1, with 8 bases identical to TRBD1. The CDR3 has 16 amino acids. V lost 4 bases and J lost 0; bases outside the gene matches: 8. Germline assignment: CDR1 SGHRS and CDR2 YFSETQ. CDR3 DNA: TGCGCCAGCAGCCGTGCTTCAGGGGGCATGAACACTGAAGCTTTCTTT. This sequence encodes CASSRASGGMNTEAFF.

The chain has TRBV5-1 and TRBJ2-1; TRBD2 matches 13 bases. CDR3 length equals 15 residues. The trim removed 2 bases at V and 9 bases at J, leaving 5 bases unmatched. The germline V gene has CDR1 SGHRS and CDR2 YFSETQ. CDR3 bases: TGCGCCAGCAGCTTAGGGACTAGCGGGGAGGCTGAGCAGTTCTTC. Protein product: CASSLGTSGEAEQFF. The whole variable domain, remainder taken from reference TRBV5-1 and TRBJ2-1, is KAGVTQTPRYLIKTRGQQVTLSCSPISGHRSVSWYQQTPGQGLQFLFEYFSETQRNKGNFPGRFSGRQFSNSRSEMNVSTLELGDSALYLCASSLGTSGEAEQFFGPGTRLTVL.

V is TRBV6-1 and J is TRBJ1-6; weak D call: TRBD1 (6 bases). The ends were cut back, 4 bases at V and 0 bases at J, with 13 bases in the middle. Germline CDR1 reads MNHNS; CDR2 reads SASEGT. The CDR3 runs to 17 residues. CDR3: CASSVNRESSYNSPLHF. CDR3 DNA: TGTGCCAGCAGTGTTAACAGGGAAAGCTCCTATAATTCACCCCTCCACTTT.

V and J are TRBV14 and TRBJ2-5; 9 nucleotides match TRBD1. This CDR3 has 13 residues. V gave up 5 bases and J gave up 7 bases; unmatched junction bases: 5. Germline V CDR1 and CDR2: SGHDN, FVKESK. The chain's CDR3 is CASSTGGVGTQYF. In DNA, the CDR3 is TGTGCCAGCAGCACAGGGGGCGTCGGGACCCAGTACTTC. The entire variable domain, with the rest obtained from reference TRBV14 and TRBJ2-5, is as follows: EAGVTQFPSHSVIEKGQTVTLRCDPISGHDNLYWYRRVMGKEIKFLLHFVKESKQDESGMPNNRFLAERTGGTYSTLKVQPAELEDSGVYFCASSTGGVGTQYFGPGTRLLVL.

The chain employs TRBV18 and TRBJ1-6, with D possibly TRBD1 on 5 matching bases. The germline CDR1 and CDR2 sequences are KGHSH and LQKENI. With 3 bases removed from V and 6 bases from J, the gap between germline ends came to 18 bases. This CDR3 comprises 17 residues. This CDR3 reads CASSPAWDPRGNSPLHF. CDR3 sequence (DNA): TGTGCCAGCTCACCCGCCTGGGACCCTCGGGGTAATTCACCCCTCCACTTT. Full variable domain (outside the CDR3, taken from reference TRBV18 and TRBJ1-6): NAGVMQNPRHLVRRRGQEARLRCSPMKGHSHVYWYRQLPEEGLKFMVYLQKENIIDESGMPKERFSAEFPKEGPSILRIQQVVRGDSAAYFCASSPAWDPRGNSPLHFGNGTRLTVT.

The CDR3 sequence: CASSPSRGGSYNEQFF. DNA for the CDR3: TGTGCCAGCTCACCATCACGAGGGGGCTCCTACAATGAGCAGTTCTTC. The J gene is TRBJ2-1, the V gene TRBV18; a weak D match, TRBD1 (6 bases). V was pared by 2 bases and J by 0 bases, with 11 bases between. The CDR3 is 16 amino acids. Germline V gene lookup returns CDR1 KGHSH and CDR2 LQKENI.

This chain links TRBV28 with TRBJ1-1; D is uncertain. The CDR3 is 13 residues long. Trimming pared 5 bases from V and 0 bases from J, leaving 7 bases between. Per the germline V gene, CDR1 is MDHEN and CDR2 is SYDVKM. CDR3 DNA sequence: TGTGCCAGCAGTGGCAGAATGAACACTGAAGCTTTCTTT. This codes for CASSGRMNTEAFF.